These 30 T cell receptor beta chains were all obtained from the same sample, sequenced in a study of T cell responses to AZD1222 COVID-19 vaccine (dated by TCRdb to the early 2020s). The library was produced with the immunoSEQ multiplex PCR assay. TCRdb stores this immuneACCESS table with in-frame sequences only. Part of the clones is absent; in the studies checked, under half of the shortfall reflects unresolved V genes, and no reason is known for the rest. The sample table shows 150,000 to 200,000 clones, and 94% are seen once. About 9.2% of the sample comes from the top ten. The time point label of this sample denotes: baseline before first vaccination. This material consisted of peripheral blood, taken on day 0 of AZD1222 vaccination. The receptors come from an adult in good health.

The chain carries TRBV2 and TRBJ2-3, with a tentative D call TRBD1 (6 bases). This CDR3 has 13 residues. The V gene lost 7 bases and the J gene lost 3 bases, with 11 bases spanning the gap. Germline V gene data show CDR1 as SNHLY and CDR2 as FYNNEI. The CDR3 DNA is TGTGCCAGCAACAGGGCGGTAACAGATACGCAGTATTTT. Its translation: CASNRAVTDTQYF.

This sequence joins TRBV20-1 and TRBJ1-1, with TRBD1 matching 9 bases. This CDR3 contains 14 residues. CDR1 is DFQATT, CDR2 SNEGSKA, per germline (reference sequence). Unmatched junction bases numbered 3, after V lost 3 bases and J lost 1 base. The DNA of the CDR3 is TGCAGTGCTAGTACAGGGGGCTGGAACACTGAAGCTTTCTTT. Translating it yields CSASTGGWNTEAFF.

This rearrangement joins TRBV7-2 to TRBJ2-1; D remains unclear. V was trimmed by 0 bases and J by 6 bases, leaving 6 bases between them. CDR3 length equals 13 residues. Germline V CDR1 and CDR2: SGHTA, FQGNSA. In DNA, the CDR3 is TGTGCCAGCAGCTTAGCGGTGGTCAATGAGCAGTTCTTC. Translating it yields CASSLAVVNEQFF.

The rearrangement links TRBV7-2 to TRBJ1-2, with D hard to call. Trimming removed 5 bases from V and 6 bases from J, with 16 bases in between. Germline values: CDR1 SGHTA, CDR2 FQGNSA. The CDR3 covers 14 residues. The CDR3 DNA reads TGTGCCAGCAGCCCGCGATCGAGTCAGAATGGCTACACCTTC. Translating it yields CASSPRSSQNGYTF.

V usage is TRBV5-1 and J usage is TRBJ1-4; maybe TRBD1 (5 bases). The CDR3 length is 16 residues. The germline gives CDR1 SGHRS, CDR2 YFSETQ. V dropped 0 bases and J dropped 3 bases, with 12 bases sitting between them. The CDR3: CASSLELRGANEKLFF. The DNA for the CDR3 is TGCGCCAGCAGCTTGGAATTAAGGGGAGCTAATGAAAAACTGTTTTTT.

The chain recombines TRBV6-6 with TRBJ2-7; possibly TRBD1 for D (6 bases). The length of the CDR3 is 15 residues. Per the germline V gene, CDR1 is MNHNY and CDR2 is SVGAGI (reference sequence). V shed 0 bases and J shed 7 bases, with 16 bases lying between them. CDR3 region: CASSYSRQGPGEQYF. CDR3 in DNA: TGTGCCAGCAGTTACTCGAGGCAGGGGCCAGGGGAGCAGTACTTC.

The rearrangement uses TRBV6-5 and TRBJ2-7, with 8 positions matching TRBD1. V lost 6 bases to trimming and J lost 0 bases; unmatched junction nucleotides: 4. There are 14 residues in the CDR3. Germline values: CDR1 MNHEY, CDR2 SVGAGI. CDR3 amino acids: CASSPGQGSYEQYF. DNA of the CDR3: TGTGCCAGCAGCCCCGGACAGGGCTCCTACGAGCAGTACTTC.

The genes are TRBV6-2 or TRBV6-3 and TRBJ1-2, with no clear D. Per the germline V gene, CDR1 is MNHEY and CDR2 is SVGEGT. V was clipped by 5 bases and J by 3 bases, with 13 bases between them. This CDR3 has 14 residues. The CDR3 loop reads CASSTAPPDYGYTF. CDR3 nucleotide sequence: TGTGCCAGCAGTACTGCCCCGCCAGACTATGGCTACACCTTC.

The chain recombines TRBV7-9 with TRBJ2-3, with 11 bases that match TRBD2. Trimming took 5 bases from V and 2 from J; bases not matched to a gene: 12. CDR1 and CDR2 from the germline V gene are SEHNR and FQNEAQ (reference sequence). The CDR3 runs 18 residues. In DNA form, the CDR3 reads TGTGCCAGCAGCCCCCTAGCGGGAGGTTCTCCATCCACAGATACGCAGTATTTT. Protein sequence: CASSPLAGGSPSTDTQYF.

The J gene is TRBJ2-7, the V gene TRBV28; TRBD2 aligns across 7 bases. This CDR3 comprises 16 residues. V was pared by 4 bases and J by 6 bases, with 15 bases of the junction left unmatched. The germline V gene encodes CDR1 MDHEN and CDR2 SYDVKM. For the CDR3, the DNA is TGTGCCAGCAGTTCCCTCCTCGCGGGAGAATTCAGCGAGCAGTACTTC. Protein sequence: CASSSLLAGEFSEQYF.

This chain connects TRBV27 to TRBJ1-4; a weak D match, TRBD1 (6 bases). The germline V gene encodes CDR1 MNHEY and CDR2 SMNVEV (reference sequence). CDR3 length: 12 amino acids. V lost 5 bases and J lost 10, with 11 bases in between. The CDR3 here is CASSLQGPKLFF. The DNA for the CDR3 is TGTGCCAGCAGTCTCCAGGGGCCAAAACTGTTTTTT.

This chain joins TRBV7-9 and TRBJ2-7, with D possibly matching TRBD1 (5 bases). This CDR3 is 14 amino acids long. V was clipped by 6 bases and J by 4 bases, with 16 bases between them. Per the germline V gene, CDR1 is SEHNR and CDR2 is FQNEAQ (reference sequence). This chain's CDR3 is CASSVGQGGYEQYF. The CDR3 DNA follows: TGTGCCAGCAGTGTCGGCCAGGGTGGGTACGAGCAGTACTTC.

The chain carries TRBV7-8 and TRBJ1-2, with D perhaps matching TRBD1 (5 bases). The CDR3 has 17 residues. CDR1 and CDR2 (germline): SGHVS, FQNEAQ. V lost 2 bases to trimming and J lost 0 bases, with 16 bases between them. The CDR3 DNA reads TGTGCCAGCAGCTTATCGGGGGGGACCACATCTAACTATGGCTACACCTTC. Its translation: CASSLSGGTTSNYGYTF.

The rearrangement links TRBV9 to TRBJ1-3; 7 nucleotides align to TRBD1. Trimming cost V 1 base and J 6 bases; bases outside gene matches: 1. CDR3 length: 13 amino acids. Germline CDR1 and CDR2: SGDLS and YYNGEE. The DNA for the CDR3 is TGTGCCAGCAGCGTAACAGGGGTAAACACCATATATTTT. Protein sequence: CASSVTGVNTIYF.

The V and J genes are TRBV30 and TRBJ1-1; D might be TRBD1 (5 bases). V gave up 1 base and J gave up 5 bases, with 14 bases separating them. CDR3 length: 14 amino acids. Germline V gene sequence: CDR1 GTSNPN, CDR2 SVGIG (reference sequence). The CDR3 spells CAWSDRGGWTEAFF. The DNA of the CDR3 is TGTGCCTGGAGTGACCGGGGGGGGTGGACTGAAGCTTTCTTT.

The rearrangement links TRBV19 to TRBJ2-3, with D perhaps TRBD2 (5 bases). CDR3 length: 15 amino acids. Germline-derived CDR1 and CDR2 are LNHDA and SQIVND (reference sequence). The V and J ends lost 1 base and 4 bases respectively, with 12 bases between them. The chain's CDR3 is CASSIASGLADTQYF. The CDR3 DNA reads as TGTGCCAGTAGTATAGCCAGCGGTCTCGCAGATACGCAGTATTTT.

J is TRBJ1-2 and V is TRBV5-6; 7 bases match TRBD1. Unmatched junction bases numbered 16, after V lost 1 base and J lost 7 bases. The V gene's germline CDR1 is SGHDT and CDR2 YYEEEE. The CDR3 contains 17 residues. The CDR3 region is CASSLSYGETGFGGYTF. CDR3 coding DNA: TGTGCCAGCAGCTTGTCCTATGGGGAGACAGGGTTTGGTGGCTACACCTTC. Filled out from reference TRBV5-6 and TRBJ1-2, the complete variable domain reads DAGVTQSPTHLIKTRGQQVTLRCSPKSGHDTVSWYQQALGQGPQFIFQYYEEEERQRGNFPDRFSGHQFPNYSSELNVNALLLGDSALYLCASSLSYGETGFGGYTFGSGTRLTVV.

The chain carries TRBV28 and TRBJ2-1; D is possibly TRBD2 (5 bases). Germline-derived CDR1 and CDR2 are MDHEN and SYDVKM. The CDR3 has 12 amino acids. The V end lost 4 bases, the J end lost 8 bases, and 9 bases lay between the germline ends. The CDR3 nucleotides read TGTGCCAGCAGTTCTAGCATTTATGAGCAGTTCTTC. It translates to CASSSSIYEQFF.

The V and J genes are TRBV5-1 and TRBJ2-2; the match to TRBD2 covers 9 bases. This CDR3 contains 14 residues. Germline V gene sequence: CDR1 SGHRS, CDR2 YFSETQ. With V trimmed by 9 bases and J by 3 bases, 6 bases remained unmatched. The CDR3 spells CAIRGGRDTGELFF. As DNA, the CDR3 is TGCGCCATCCGTGGCGGGAGGGACACCGGGGAGCTGTTTTTT.

This chain uses TRBV7-2 with TRBJ2-7, with 10 bases identical to TRBD2. The V segment lost 2 bases and the J segment 5 bases; nucleotides outside the gene matches: 3. From germline, CDR1 is SGHTA and CDR2 FQGNSA. CDR3 size: 14 residues. As DNA, the CDR3 is TGTGCCAGCAGCTTACTAGCGGGAGCCCACGAGCAGTACTTC. It is translated as CASSLLAGAHEQYF.

The V and J genes are TRBV24-1 and TRBJ2-3; 8 bases are a match to TRBD1. After removal of 3 bases from V and 2 bases from J, the junction contained 9 bases not matched to a gene. This CDR3 has 17 amino acids. Germline V gene sequence: CDR1 KGHDR, CDR2 SFDVKD. The CDR3, as DNA: TGTGCCACCAGTGATGTAATAGGGGACAGGAACACAGATACGCAGTATTTT. It encodes CATSDVIGDRNTDTQYF.

DNA of the CDR3: TGTGCCAGCAGAACGACAGCCTACGAGCAGTACTTC. This encodes CASRTTAYEQYF. The chain employs TRBV6-5 and TRBJ2-7; possible D gene TRBD1, 5 bases. This CDR3 is 12 amino acids long. Trimming cost V 6 bases and J 2 bases, with 8 bases left between them. The germline V gene encodes CDR1 MNHEY and CDR2 SVGAGI.

This clone was seen only a few times. The chain joins TRBV10-3 to TRBJ2-7; 9 nucleotides line up with TRBD2. The trim removed 9 bases at V and 5 bases at J, leaving 8 bases unmatched. Germline-derived CDR1 and CDR2 are ENHRY and SYGVKD. This CDR3 is 13 amino acids long. The CDR3 DNA is TGTGCCATAAGGGGACTAGCCCAGCACGAGCAGTACTTC. Translation gives CAIRGLAQHEQYF.

The chain recombines TRBV13 with TRBJ2-7; D unclear. The CDR3 spans 13 residues. V lost 5 bases and J 3 bases, leaving 11 bases between the germline ends. Germline V gene data show CDR1 as PRHDT and CDR2 as FYEKMQ (reference sequence). The CDR3 region is CASSPHTDYEQYF. CDR3 DNA: TGTGCCAGCAGCCCTCACACCGACTACGAGCAGTACTTC.

This rearrangement joins TRBV7-2 to TRBJ2-1, with TRBD2 matching over 9 bases. J lost 5 bases, V lost 1 base, and 3 bases had no gene match. The CDR3 is 15 amino acids. Germline CDR1 SGHTA, CDR2 FQGNSA. DNA for the CDR3: TGTGCCAGCAGCTTAGAGGGACTAGCCAACAATGAGCAGTTCTTC. This codes for CASSLEGLANNEQFF.

The CDR3 DNA is TGTGCCAGCAAGACAGGGATTTATGAAAAACTGTTTTTT. Its protein product is CASKTGIYEKLFF. The rearrangement joins TRBV2 to TRBJ1-4; 7 nucleotides match TRBD1. The CDR3 sequence is 13 residues long. CDR1 is SNHLY and CDR2 is FYNNEI in the germline V gene. V lost 7 bases and J lost 6; bases outside the gene matches: 5.

The chain joins TRBV12-2 to TRBJ2-7; TRBD1 is the table's D call and was not checked against the DNA. TRBV12-2 is marked as a pseudogene. CDR3 length equals 14 residues. CDR3: CASRLARVPYEQYF. Here the CDR3 DNA reads TGTGCAAGTCGCTTAGCCAGGGTCCCCTACGAGCAGTACTTC.

This chain connects TRBV29-1 to TRBJ2-7, with unresolved D. Trimming took off 4 bases at V and 5 bases at J, with 12 bases between the two ends. This CDR3 is 12 amino acids long. The germline CDR1 and CDR2 sequences are SQVTM and ANQGSEA. The CDR3 DNA reads TGCAGCGTTGGGGCTAGTCGCCACGAGCAGTACTTC. It specifies CSVGASRHEQYF.

V is TRBV7-2 and J is TRBJ1-4; D is possibly TRBD1 (5 bases). Germline V lookup: CDR1 SGHTA, CDR2 FQGNSA. V lost 8 bases, J lost 8 bases, and 21 bases lay in between. CDR3 length: 15 amino acids. CDR3 loop: CASAPRPGWDEKLFF. DNA of the CDR3: TGTGCCAGCGCCCCCCGCCCCGGCTGGGACGAAAAACTGTTTTTT.

V gene TRBV15 combines with J gene TRBJ2-1, with 8 bases identical to TRBD1. V shed 6 bases, J shed 1 base, and the junction held 8 bases outside the gene matches. The CDR3 loop spans 16 amino acids. Germline V lookup: CDR1 LNHNV, CDR2 YYDKDF (reference sequence). The DNA of the CDR3 is TGTGCCACCAGTCCCCGTGGGGACAGGTCCTACAATGAGCAGTTCTTC. Translating gives CATSPRGDRSYNEQFF.